Below, 10 T cell receptor beta chains from the same sample are listed, as sequenced in a study of blood T cell repertoires in COVID-19. Some clones are missing from TCRdb's copy, which holds only in-frame ones; the method was immunoSEQ multiplex PCR. The sample lists around 250,000 clones; over 80% were seen once. Specimen: PBMCs or T cells enriched from blood (not recorded which). The receptors stem from a man in his fifties who had been exposed to COVID-19.

The chain is built from TRBV7-2 and TRBJ1-1, with 7 bases aligning to TRBD1. Losses at the gene ends were 5 bases for V and 7 bases for J; bases not matched to a gene: 10. The length of the CDR3 is 14 residues. Per germline, CDR1 SGHTA and CDR2 FQGNSA. The CDR3 DNA reads as TGTGCCAGCAGCCTGACAGGGTCGGCAGATGAAGCTTTCTTT. Encoded protein: CASSLTGSADEAFF.

CDR3 residues: CASSFITGGMNTEAFF. The CDR3, as DNA: TGTGCCAGCAGCTTTATCACAGGGGGTATGAACACTGAAGCTTTCTTT. V usage is TRBV7-6 and J usage is TRBJ1-1, with 8 bases fitting TRBD1. The V and J ends lost 3 bases and 0 bases, in that order; junction bases with no gene match: 6. The CDR3 length is 16 residues. Germline CDR1 and CDR2: SGHVS and FNYEAQ.

CDR3 in DNA: TGTGCCAGCAGCCCGCCAAACAGGGTACATGAGCAGTTCTTC. Translation gives CASSPPNRVHEQFF. The chain has TRBV9 and TRBJ2-1; TRBD1 might be the D (6 bases). Deletions cut 4 bases from V and 8 bases from J, with 16 bases between. The CDR3 sequence is 14 residues long. Germline loops: CDR1 SGDLS, CDR2 YYNGEE.

This clone has only a few counts. This CDR3 is CASSVGGYGNTIYF. For the CDR3, the DNA is TGCGCCAGCAGCGTCGGGGGGTACGGAAACACCATATATTTT. The V and J genes are TRBV5-1 and TRBJ1-3, with a weak D call TRBD1 (5 bases). The CDR3 has 14 residues. Germline-derived CDR1 and CDR2 are SGHRS and YFSETQ. Trimming removed 4 bases from V and 4 bases from J, with 12 bases in between.

This rearrangement joins TRBV6-5 to TRBJ1-1; the D gene is possibly TRBD1 (5 bases). The V and J ends lost 7 bases and 3 bases respectively, with 15 bases between them. Germline values: CDR1 MNHEY, CDR2 SVGAGI. This CDR3 region has 14 residues. For the CDR3, the DNA is TGTGCCAGCAATCTCCAGGGTCATGACACTGAAGCTTTCTTT. Translation gives CASNLQGHDTEAFF.

The chain links TRBV11-3 to TRBJ2-1, with D perhaps TRBD1 (5 bases). Trimming removed 6 bases from V and 4 bases from J, with 19 bases in between. Germline-derived CDR1 and CDR2 are SGHNT and YENEEA. This CDR3 comprises 16 residues. CDR3 protein: CASSPARESGYNEQFF. CDR3 in DNA: TGTGCCAGCAGTCCCGCCAGGGAATCAGGGTACAATGAGCAGTTCTTC.

The chain carries TRBV5-1 and TRBJ1-2; 7 bases are shared with TRBD1. V shed 2 bases and J 0 bases; nucleotides not matched to a gene: 1. The CDR3 totals 14 residues. Germline assignment: CDR1 SGHRS and CDR2 YFSETQ. CDR3 in DNA: TGCGCCAGCAGCTTTGGACAGGCTAACTATGGCTACACCTTC. Translated, it gives CASSFGQANYGYTF.

The rearrangement uses TRBV6-5 and TRBJ1-5, with TRBD1 as a possible D gene (6 bases). This CDR3 spans 14 amino acids. Germline CDR1 reads MNHEY; CDR2 reads SVGAGI. Trimming stripped 5 bases from V and 4 bases from J, with 12 bases between. CDR3 DNA: TGTGCCAGCAGTACACAGGGAAATAATCAGCCCCAGCATTTT. The encoded protein is CASSTQGNNQPQHF.

The rearrangement joins TRBV5-1 to TRBJ1-3; 9 nucleotides line up with TRBD1. The CDR3 contains 17 residues. V was clipped by 0 bases and J by 1 base; unmatched bases: 5. Germline lookup yields CDR1 SGHRS and CDR2 YFSETQ. CDR3 sequence (DNA): TGCGCCAGCAGCTTGGTAACAGGGGGCCTTTCTGGAAACACCATATATTTT. This translates into CASSLVTGGLSGNTIYF.

This chain joins TRBV18 and TRBJ1-1; D ambiguous. The CDR3 spans 14 residues. In germline, CDR1 is KGHSH, CDR2 LQKENI. V shed 1 base and J shed 5 bases, with 11 bases lying between them. The CDR3 region is CASSPRITDTEAFF. The CDR3, as DNA: TGTGCCAGCTCACCACGAATTACTGATACTGAAGCTTTCTTT.